These 5 T cell receptor beta chains were sequenced from one sample in a study of blood T cell repertoires in COVID-19. The protocol was immunoSEQ multiplex PCR, while the TCRdb copy is restricted to in-frame clones and leaves out a portion. The sample shows hundreds of thousands of clones, 80% to 90% of them seen only once. Sequenced sample: PBMCs or T cells enriched from blood (not recorded which). The origin of the receptors is a young woman with acute COVID-19.

There are a few counts of this clone. The chain links TRBV5-4 to TRBJ2-7, with 7 bases lining up with TRBD1. V was clipped by 4 bases and J by 2 bases; unmatched bases: 3. Germline V CDR1 and CDR2: SGHNT, YYREEE (reference sequence). The CDR3 has 13 amino acids. CDR3 DNA: TGTGCCAGCAGCATCGGGACAGCCTACGAGCAGTACTTC. It is translated as CASSIGTAYEQYF.

The chain joins TRBV7-8 to TRBJ1-1; a weak D match, TRBD1 (5 bases). The CDR3 loop spans 16 amino acids. Germline assignment: CDR1 SGHVS and CDR2 FQNEAQ. V was cut by 1 base and J by 4 bases, with 16 bases left in between. The CDR3 here is CASSLVGGAGGTEAFF. DNA of the CDR3: TGTGCCAGCAGCTTAGTCGGAGGGGCGGGGGGCACTGAAGCTTTCTTT.

This chain connects TRBV6-5 to TRBJ2-5; D gene ambiguous. Trimming took off 11 bases at V and 6 bases at J, with 19 bases between the two ends. From germline, CDR1 is MNHEY and CDR2 SVGAGI. This CDR3 has 13 residues. The CDR3 sequence is CAGSGSATKTQYF. The CDR3, as DNA: TGTGCCGGCTCCGGGTCGGCTACGAAGACCCAGTACTTC.

The chain combines TRBV13 with TRBJ2-7; a possible D gene is TRBD2 (6 bases). CDR1 is PRHDT, CDR2 FYEKMQ, per germline (reference sequence). This CDR3 is 13 amino acids long. The V end was cut by 6 bases, the J end by 2 bases, with 11 bases between. The CDR3: CASRDGTAYEQYF. DNA for the CDR3: TGTGCCAGCAGAGACGGGACTGCCTACGAGCAGTACTTC.

This rearrangement joins TRBV7-9 to TRBJ1-1; D is uncertain. The germline V and J ends were trimmed by 11 bases and 1 base, with 29 bases remaining between them. This CDR3 region has 18 residues. The germline V gene encodes CDR1 SEHNR and CDR2 FQNEAQ (reference sequence). The CDR3 here is CAGSAGITRTHSNTEAFF. CDR3 DNA sequence: TGTGCCGGTAGTGCGGGAATCACCCGAACTCATTCGAACACTGAAGCTTTCTTT.